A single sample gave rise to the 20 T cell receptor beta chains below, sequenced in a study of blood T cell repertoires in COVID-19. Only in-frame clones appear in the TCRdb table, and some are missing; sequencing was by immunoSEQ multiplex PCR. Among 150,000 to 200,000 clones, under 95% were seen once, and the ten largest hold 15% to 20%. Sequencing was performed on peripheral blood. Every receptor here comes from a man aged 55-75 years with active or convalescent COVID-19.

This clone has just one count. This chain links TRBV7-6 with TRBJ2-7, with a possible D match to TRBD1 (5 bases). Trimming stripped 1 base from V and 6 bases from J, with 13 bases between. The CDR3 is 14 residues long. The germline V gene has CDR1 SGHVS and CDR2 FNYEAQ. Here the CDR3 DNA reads TGTGCCAGCAGCTTAGGAACAGGTTTAGGCGAGCAGTACTTC. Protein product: CASSLGTGLGEQYF.

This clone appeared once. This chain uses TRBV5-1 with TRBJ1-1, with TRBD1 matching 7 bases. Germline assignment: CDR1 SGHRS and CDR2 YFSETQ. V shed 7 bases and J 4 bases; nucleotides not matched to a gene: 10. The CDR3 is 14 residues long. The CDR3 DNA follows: TGCGCCAGCGGACCAGACAGGGCGGGCACTGAAGCTTTCTTT. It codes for CASGPDRAGTEAFF.

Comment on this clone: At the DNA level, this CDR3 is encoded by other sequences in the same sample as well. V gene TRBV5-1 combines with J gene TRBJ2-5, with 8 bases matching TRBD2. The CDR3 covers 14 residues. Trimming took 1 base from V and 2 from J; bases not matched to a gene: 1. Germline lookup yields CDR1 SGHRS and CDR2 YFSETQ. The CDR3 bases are TGCGCCAGCAGCTTGAGCGGGGGACAAGAGACCCAGTACTTC. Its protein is CASSLSGGQETQYF.

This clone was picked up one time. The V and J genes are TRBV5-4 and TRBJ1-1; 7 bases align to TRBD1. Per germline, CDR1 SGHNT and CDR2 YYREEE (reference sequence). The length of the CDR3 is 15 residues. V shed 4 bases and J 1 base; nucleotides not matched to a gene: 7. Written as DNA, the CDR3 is TGTGCCAGCAGCATGACGACAGGGCGGAACACTGAAGCTTTCTTT. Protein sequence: CASSMTTGRNTEAFF. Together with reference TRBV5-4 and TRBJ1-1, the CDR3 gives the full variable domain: ETGVTQSPTHLIKTRGQQVTLRCSSQSGHNTVSWYQQALGQGPQFIFQYYREEENGRGNFPPRFSGLQFPNYSSELNVNALELDDSALYLCASSMTTGRNTEAFFGQGTRLTVV.

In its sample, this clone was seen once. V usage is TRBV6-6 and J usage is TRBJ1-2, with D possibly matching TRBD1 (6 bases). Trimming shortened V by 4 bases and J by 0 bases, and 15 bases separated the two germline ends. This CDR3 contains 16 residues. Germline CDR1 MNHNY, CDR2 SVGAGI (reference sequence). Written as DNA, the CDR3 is TGTGCCAGCAGTTCAGGACAGAAGGGGACTAACTATGGCTACACCTTC. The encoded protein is CASSSGQKGTNYGYTF.

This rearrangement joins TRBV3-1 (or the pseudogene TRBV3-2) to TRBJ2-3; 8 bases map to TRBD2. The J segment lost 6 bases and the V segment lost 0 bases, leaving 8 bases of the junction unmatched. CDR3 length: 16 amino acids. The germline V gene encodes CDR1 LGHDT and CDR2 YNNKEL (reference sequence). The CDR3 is CASSQDQGGRRDTQYF. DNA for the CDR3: TGTGCCAGCAGCCAAGATCAGGGCGGGAGGAGGGATACGCAGTATTTT.

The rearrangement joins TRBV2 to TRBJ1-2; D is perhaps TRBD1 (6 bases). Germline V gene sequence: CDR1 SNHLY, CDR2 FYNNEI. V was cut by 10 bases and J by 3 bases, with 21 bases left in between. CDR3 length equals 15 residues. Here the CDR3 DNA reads TGTGCCAAAATAGTTTCAGGGGAAAGTCACTATGGCTACACCTTC. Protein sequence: CAKIVSGESHYGYTF.

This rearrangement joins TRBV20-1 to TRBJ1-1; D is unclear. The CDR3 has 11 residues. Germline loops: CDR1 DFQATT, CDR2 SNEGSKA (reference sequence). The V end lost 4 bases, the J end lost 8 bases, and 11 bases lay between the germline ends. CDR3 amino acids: CSATQNPEAFF. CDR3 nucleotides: TGCAGTGCTACCCAAAATCCCGAAGCTTTCTTT.

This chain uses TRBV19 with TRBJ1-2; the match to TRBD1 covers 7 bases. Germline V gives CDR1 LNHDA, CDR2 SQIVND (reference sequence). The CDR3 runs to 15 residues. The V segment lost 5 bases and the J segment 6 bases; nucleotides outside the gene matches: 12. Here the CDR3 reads CASSAPLPGTDGYTF. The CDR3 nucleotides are TGTGCCAGTAGTGCCCCTCTACCCGGGACAGATGGCTACACCTTC.

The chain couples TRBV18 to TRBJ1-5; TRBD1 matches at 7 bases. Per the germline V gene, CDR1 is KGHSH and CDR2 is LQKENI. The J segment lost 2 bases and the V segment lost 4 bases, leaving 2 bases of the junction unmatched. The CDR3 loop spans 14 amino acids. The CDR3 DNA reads TGTGCCAGCTCACAGGGGGCCGGCAATCAGCCCCAGCATTTT. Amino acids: CASSQGAGNQPQHF.

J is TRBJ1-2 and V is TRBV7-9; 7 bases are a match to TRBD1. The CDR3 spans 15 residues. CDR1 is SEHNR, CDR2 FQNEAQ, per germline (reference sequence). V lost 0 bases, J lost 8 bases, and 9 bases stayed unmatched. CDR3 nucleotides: TGTGCCAGCAGCTTAGCGAGGGGACAGCATTTAGGCTACACCTTC. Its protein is CASSLARGQHLGYTF.

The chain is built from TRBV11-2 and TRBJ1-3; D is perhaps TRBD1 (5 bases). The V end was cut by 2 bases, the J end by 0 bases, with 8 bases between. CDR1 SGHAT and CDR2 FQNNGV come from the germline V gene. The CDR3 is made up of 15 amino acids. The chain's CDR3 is CASSLQGISGNTIYF. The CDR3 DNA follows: TGTGCCAGCAGCTTACAGGGAATCTCTGGAAACACCATATATTTT. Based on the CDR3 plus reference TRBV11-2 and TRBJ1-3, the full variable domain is EAGVAQSPRYKIIEKRQSVAFWCNPISGHATLYWYQQILGQGPKLLIQFQNNGVVDDSQLPKDRFSAERLKGVDSTLKIQPAKLEDSAVYLCASSLQGISGNTIYFGEGSWLTVV.

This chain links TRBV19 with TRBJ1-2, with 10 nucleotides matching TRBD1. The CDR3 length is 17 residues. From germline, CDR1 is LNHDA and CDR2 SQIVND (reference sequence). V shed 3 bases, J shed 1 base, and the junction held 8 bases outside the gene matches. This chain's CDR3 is CASSMKRGQGFNYGYTF. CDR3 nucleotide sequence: TGTGCCAGTAGTATGAAGAGGGGACAGGGGTTTAACTATGGCTACACCTTC.

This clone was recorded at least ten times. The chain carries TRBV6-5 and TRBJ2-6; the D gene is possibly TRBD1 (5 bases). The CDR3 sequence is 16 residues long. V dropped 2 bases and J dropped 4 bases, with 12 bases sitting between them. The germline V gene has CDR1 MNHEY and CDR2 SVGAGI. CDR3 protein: CASSYEGARGANVLTF. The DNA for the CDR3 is TGTGCCAGCAGTTACGAAGGGGCGCGAGGGGCCAACGTCCTGACTTTC.

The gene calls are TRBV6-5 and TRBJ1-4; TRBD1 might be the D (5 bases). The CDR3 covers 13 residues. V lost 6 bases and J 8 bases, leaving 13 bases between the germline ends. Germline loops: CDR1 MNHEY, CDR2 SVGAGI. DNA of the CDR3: TGTGCCAGCAGCCCCGGACACCGGGAAAAACTGTTTTTT. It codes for CASSPGHREKLFF.

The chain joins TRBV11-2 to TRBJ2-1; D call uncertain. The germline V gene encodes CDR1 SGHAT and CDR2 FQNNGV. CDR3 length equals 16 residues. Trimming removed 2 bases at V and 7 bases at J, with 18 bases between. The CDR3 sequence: CASSLFGFSTLNEQFF. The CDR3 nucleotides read TGTGCCAGCAGCTTATTTGGTTTCAGTACGTTGAATGAGCAGTTCTTC.

CDR3 loop: CASSPSGQPTREQFF. CDR3 nucleotide sequence: TGTGCCAGCAGCCCCTCGGGACAACCTACGCGGGAGCAGTTCTTC. The chain links TRBV7-7 to TRBJ2-1; possibly TRBD1 for D (6 bases). V lost 5 bases to trimming and J lost 10 bases, with 21 bases between them. The CDR3 totals 15 residues. CDR1 is SSHAT, CDR2 FNYEAQ, per germline (reference sequence).

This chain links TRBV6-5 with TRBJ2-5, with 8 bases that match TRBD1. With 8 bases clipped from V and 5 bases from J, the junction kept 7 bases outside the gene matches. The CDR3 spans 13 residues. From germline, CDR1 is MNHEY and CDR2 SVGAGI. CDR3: CASPRTGTETQYF. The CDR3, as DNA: TGTGCCAGCCCTCGGACAGGGACGGAGACCCAGTACTTC.

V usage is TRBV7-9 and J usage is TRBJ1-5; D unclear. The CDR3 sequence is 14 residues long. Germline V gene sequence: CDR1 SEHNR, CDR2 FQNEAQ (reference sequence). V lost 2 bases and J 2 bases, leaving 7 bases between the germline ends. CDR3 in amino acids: CASSLSGRNQPQHF. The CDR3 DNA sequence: TGTGCCAGCAGCTTAAGTGGCCGCAATCAGCCCCAGCATTTT. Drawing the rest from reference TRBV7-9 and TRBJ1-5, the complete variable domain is DTGVSQNPRHKITKRGQNVTFRCDPISEHNRLYWYRQTLGQGPEFLTYFQNEAQLEKSRLLSDRFSAERPKGSFSTLEIQRTEQGDSAMYLCASSLSGRNQPQHFGDGTRLSIL.

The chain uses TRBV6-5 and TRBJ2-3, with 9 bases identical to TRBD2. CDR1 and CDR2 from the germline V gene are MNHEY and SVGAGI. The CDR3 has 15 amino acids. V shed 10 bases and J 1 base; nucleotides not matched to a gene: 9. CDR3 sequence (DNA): TGTGCCACCGGGCGGGAGGGGGGAGGCACAGATACGCAGTATTTT. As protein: CATGREGGGTDTQYF.